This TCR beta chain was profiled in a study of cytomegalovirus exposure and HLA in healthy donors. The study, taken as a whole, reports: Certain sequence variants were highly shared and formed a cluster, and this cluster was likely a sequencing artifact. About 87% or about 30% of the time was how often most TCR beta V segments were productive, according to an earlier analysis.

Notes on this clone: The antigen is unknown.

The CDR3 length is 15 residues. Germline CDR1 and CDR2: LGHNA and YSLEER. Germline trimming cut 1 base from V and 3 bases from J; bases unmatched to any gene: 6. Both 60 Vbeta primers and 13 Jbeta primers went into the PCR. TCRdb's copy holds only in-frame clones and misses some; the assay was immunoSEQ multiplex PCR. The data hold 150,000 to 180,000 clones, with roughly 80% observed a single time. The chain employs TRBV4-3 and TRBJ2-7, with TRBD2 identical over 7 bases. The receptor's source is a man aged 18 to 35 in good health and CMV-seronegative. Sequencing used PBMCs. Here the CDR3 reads CASSQGTRYNYEQYF. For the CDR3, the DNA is TGCGCCAGCAGCCAAGGGACTAGGTATAACTACGAGCAGTACTTC.